This T cell receptor beta chain was sequenced in a study of cytotoxic CD8 clonotypes in ibrutinib-treated CLL. The overall study: Samples yielded averages of 255,043 productive templates and more than 90,000 productive rearrangements. Broader study findings: Among the clonotypes, public ones were uncommon and contracted or held stable on treatment.

Per germline, CDR1 MDHEN and CDR2 SYDVKM. Trimming stripped 3 bases from V and 1 base from J, with 18 bases between. This CDR3 region has 17 residues. Concerning this clone: Its specificity is not known.

Measured with immunoSEQ multiplex PCR; TCRdb has only the in-frame clones, and not every one. The sample consists of 300,000 to 400,000 clones, 67% of them appearing once. The TCR comes from a human donor with chronic lymphocytic leukemia. This chain joins TRBV28 and TRBJ2-5; perhaps TRBD2 as D (6 bases). The starting material was PBMCs, obtained after 36 months of ibrutinib treatment. CDR3 sequence reads: CASSFFPGTPLQETQYF. CDR3 DNA sequence: TGTGCCAGCAGTTTCTTCCCCGGGACTCCCCTCCAAGAGACCCAGTACTTC.